This entry is about one T cell receptor beta chain. The sample originates from a study of monozygotic twins with cystic fibrosis. The method was immunoSEQ multiplex PCR; TCRdb's version includes in-frame clones alone and lacks a portion of them. This table holds about 20,000 clones, roughly nine tenths found once. The CDR3 is 15 residues long. CDR1 is MNHEY and CDR2 is SMNVEV in the germline V gene (reference sequence). Trimming took 6 bases from V and 1 from J; bases not matched to a gene: 7. The chain employs TRBV27 and TRBJ1-1; 8 bases map to TRBD1. Source material: blood. The TCR sequence derives from a girl between 2 and 10 years old with cystic fibrosis. The CDR3 DNA follows: TGTGCCAGCAGGTCCGTGGGGACAGGGAACACTGAAGCTTTCTTT. It encodes CASRSVGTGNTEAFF.